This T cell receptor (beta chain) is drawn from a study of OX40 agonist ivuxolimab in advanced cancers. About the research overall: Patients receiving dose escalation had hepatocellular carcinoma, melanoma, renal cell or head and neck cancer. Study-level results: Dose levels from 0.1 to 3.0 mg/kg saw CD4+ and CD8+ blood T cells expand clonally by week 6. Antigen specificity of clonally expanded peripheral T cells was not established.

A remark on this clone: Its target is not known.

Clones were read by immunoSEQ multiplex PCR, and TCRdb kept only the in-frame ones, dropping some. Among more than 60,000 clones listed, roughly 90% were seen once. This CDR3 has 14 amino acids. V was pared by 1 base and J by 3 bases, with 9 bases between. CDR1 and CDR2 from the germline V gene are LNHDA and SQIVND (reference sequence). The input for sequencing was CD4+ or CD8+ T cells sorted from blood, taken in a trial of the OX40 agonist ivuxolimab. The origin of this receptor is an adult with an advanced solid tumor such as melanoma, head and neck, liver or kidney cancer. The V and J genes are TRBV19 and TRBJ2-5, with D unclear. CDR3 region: CASSIGPTEETQYF. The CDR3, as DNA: TGTGCCAGTAGTATAGGACCGACCGAAGAGACCCAGTACTTC.